These T cell receptor beta chains were read from a single sample in a study of cytomegalovirus exposure and HLA in healthy donors. The assay was immunoSEQ multiplex PCR, and TCRdb's table has in-frame clones only and misses some. Of fewer than 150,000 clones listed, 65% to 85% are singletons. The sequencing sample was made of PBMCs. These TCRs come from a man aged 50 to 60 in good health and CMV-seronegative. Both conserved end residues are trimmed from each CDR3. The size entry is marked missing in some rows and otherwise reads once, few, many or a size class.

TRBV18	TRBJ1-2	11	-	ASSPQSGDGYT
TRBV27	TRBJ2-3	13	-	ASRSLAGATDTQY
TRBV5-1	TRBJ2-3	9	-	AIQEGDTQY
TRBV29-1	TRBJ1-1	10	-	SAGQGNTEAF
TRBV19	TRBJ1-5	10	-	ASRQINQPQH
TRBV5-1	TRBJ1-3	12	-	ASSDGGSGNTIY
TRBV9	TRBJ2-1	16	few	ASSVGVSGGRSYNEQF
TRBV6-6	TRBJ1-3	12	-	ASSYAGSGNTIY
TRBV28	TRBJ1-1	10	once	ASSPQGSEAF
TRBV5-6	TRBJ1-5	15	few	ASSLGLGTGSNQPQH
TRBV9	TRBJ1-1	12	-	ASSVAGGDTEAF
TRBV19	TRBJ2-2	10	-	ASSIITGELF
TRBV19	TRBJ2-7	15	-	ASSIGRSKGAPYEQY
TRBV7-6	TRBJ2-7	13	-	ASSPEASRAEEQY
TRBV28	TRBJ2-7	13	-	ASEEASGRPDEQY
TRBV5-6	TRBJ1-2	11	-	ASSLEQFYGYT
TRBV7-8	TRBJ2-7	15	-	ASRTGTSGESSYEQY
TRBV7-9	TRBJ2-7	10	-	ASSLSLYEQY
TRBV7-3	TRBJ1-1	12	-	ASSLSGGNTEAF
TRBV27	TRBJ2-5	13	-	ASSSLGGLQETQY
TRBV4-3	TRBJ1-1	13	-	ASSLRLGAGTEAF
TRBV7-8	TRBJ1-2	12	-	ASSPLRVSYGYT
TRBV2	TRBJ1-1	11	-	ASSVGQNTEAF
TRBV9	TRBJ2-1	14	-	ASSPRDRAIGNEQF
TRBV6-5	TRBJ1-2	12	-	ASSYSYGGYGYT
TRBV10-3	TRBJ2-3	12	-	AISESTGTDTQY
TRBV27	TRBJ2-7	13	-	ASSSPGQAYYEQY
TRBV27	TRBJ2-7	14	-	ASSLGGGGGAYEQY
TRBV7-2	TRBJ2-3	10	-	ASSLSTDTQY
TRBV2	TRBJ2-3	13	few	ASSGGQDSTDTQY
TRBV29-1	TRBJ1-5	13	-	SGGTGGARSQPQH
TRBV6-1	TRBJ2-5	12	-	ASTQRKTEETQY
TRBV28	TRBJ2-3	15	-	ASSSFRLAGGTDTQY
TRBV28	TRBJ2-7	11	once	ASSPGLNYEQY
TRBV27	-	11	-	ASSGTSGYEQY
TRBV9	TRBJ2-1	12	-	ASSAEGSYNEQF
TRBV9	TRBJ2-1	15	-	ASSAKGLASSYNEQF
TRBV6-1	TRBJ2-2	13	-	ASSSGTGGTGELF
TRBV5-1	TRBJ1-4	13	-	ASSTKSDQNEKLF
TRBV11-2	TRBJ1-4	15	-	ASSYRDTRQGLEKLF
TRBV9	TRBJ2-1	11	-	ASSPLDYNEQF
TRBV14	TRBJ1-1	12	-	ASSLRTGGVEAF
TRBV7-9	TRBJ2-7	13	-	ASSFARDSRDEQY
TRBV6-5	TRBJ1-1	13	-	ASSYGDSWNTEAF
TRBV4-3	TRBJ2-7	13	-	ASSQGSGGHDEQY
TRBV19	TRBJ1-1	13	-	ASSLSRVRGTEAF
TRBV19	TRBJ2-1	13	-	ASSISSGRYNEQF
TRBV15	TRBJ2-7	13	-	ATSRTRTGSGEQY
TRBV2	TRBJ1-2	13	-	ASSGGQGRSYGYT
TRBV13	TRBJ1-5	13	few	ASSLGSGINQPQH
TRBV2	TRBJ2-1	12	few	ASSLQDSPVGQF
TRBV25-1	TRBJ1-4	11	-	ASSTPYGEKLF
TRBV2	TRBJ2-3	11	-	ASSDGGQDTQY
TRBV2	TRBJ1-6	14	-	ASRYGRVSLDSPLH
TRBV2	TRBJ2-7	12	-	ASNRLAGAYEQY
TRBV25-1	TRBJ2-7	11	-	ASRLQGVHEQY
TRBV15	TRBJ2-3	14	-	ATSRPSGLDTDTQY
TRBV6-5	TRBJ2-1	13	-	ASSSPYRDGQFWV
TRBV7-2	TRBJ1-1	11	few	ASSFSTEREAF